This T cell receptor (beta chain) was recovered during a study of cytomegalovirus exposure and HLA in healthy donors. This clone turned up a few times. Its antigen is currently unknown. One junction end does not reproduce the germline sequence, and a read error may be involved. Other DNA sequences in this sample translate to the same CDR3. Primers included in the PCR were 60 Vbeta and 13 Jbeta primers. Sequencing was performed with immunoSEQ multiplex PCR; in TCRdb, only in-frame clones are kept and a portion is missing. The sample shows fewer than 150,000 clones, 15% of them seen only once. CDR3 length equals 12 residues. Germline assignment: CDR1 SGHRS and CDR2 YFSETQ. Findings and limits, study-wide: In a later analysis, TCR beta V- and J-gene trimming showed a link to a missense DCLRE1C variant.

Sequences were obtained from PBMCs. The chain recombines TRBV5-1 with TRBJ2-7; D remains ambiguous. The origin of this receptor is a young woman in good health and CMV-seronegative. In DNA, the CDR3 is TGCGCCAGCAGCTCAGACACAAACGAGCAGTACTTT. It encodes CASSSDTNEQYF.